The source of this T cell receptor beta chain is a study of control samples from healthy donors and cancer patients. TCRdb's copy holds only in-frame clones and misses some; the assay was immunoSEQ multiplex PCR. The sample has approximately 89,000 clones; around 87% are singletons. V lost 1 base and J lost 5, with 14 bases in between. Germline V gene sequence: CDR1 KGHDR, CDR2 SFDVKD. CDR3 length: 16 amino acids. The sequence came from a man over 45 in good health. Sample: blood. This chain connects TRBV24-1 to TRBJ1-5; possibly TRBD1 for D (6 bases). The CDR3 loop is CATSDFSGQLDQPQHF. The CDR3 DNA reads as TGTGCCACCAGTGATTTTTCGGGACAACTGGATCAGCCCCAGCATTTT.